Below are 14 T cell receptor beta chains sequenced from a single sample in a study of regulatory T cells in long-lasting Graves disease. Indicated time point: newly diagnosed GD, antithyroid drugs for less than 3 months. Extracted RNA from PBMCs served as the source of the TCR library. Library construction for TCR beta used iRepertoire HTBI primers and Arm-PCR of CDR3 regions. TCRdb re-called the multiplex PCR reads through MiXCR, storing one row per CDR3 protein. The sample lists 500,000 or so distinct CDR3 sequences, 16% occurring once. This same sample was also part of a study on T cells in Graves' hyperthyroidism and ophthalmopathy.

The starting material was peripheral blood mononuclear cells (PBMCs), obtained at new diagnosis, from a patient treated with antithyroid drugs. These receptors were taken from a woman aged 35-60 years with Graves disease.

Many counts were recorded for this clonotype. The CDR3 DNA reads TGTGCCAGCACCCCCGAGGGGGACAATCAGCCCCAGCATTTT. This gives the protein CASTPEGDNQPQHF. V gene TRBV12-3 or TRBV12-4 combines with J gene TRBJ1-5; perhaps TRBD1 as D (6 bases). The CDR3 runs to 14 residues. V was trimmed by 7 bases and J by 3 bases, leaving 13 bases between them.

This chain links TRBV27 with TRBJ1-5; D is ambiguous. V was pared by 10 bases and J by 3 bases, with 13 bases between. CDR3 length: 13 residues. The germline gives CDR1 MNHEY, CDR2 SMNVEV (reference sequence). The CDR3 reads CATRPGFNQPQHF. In DNA, the CDR3 is TGTGCCACCCGCCCGGGTTTCAATCAGCCCCAGCATTTT.

V and J are TRBV5-8 and TRBJ2-7, with 10 bases aligning to TRBD1. The CDR3 is made up of 15 amino acids. Germline V gene sequence: CDR1 SGHTS, CDR2 YDEGEE. The trim removed 2 bases at V and 3 bases at J, leaving 5 bases unmatched. CDR3 nucleotides: TGTGCCAGCAGCTTCCGGGACAGGGGATACTACGAGCAGTACTTC. It codes for CASSFRDRGYYEQYF. The variable domain in full, completed from reference TRBV5-8 and TRBJ2-7, reads EAGVTQSPTHLIKTRGQQATLRCSPISGHTSVYWYQQALGLGLQFLLWYDEGEERNRGNFPPRFSGRQFPNYSSELNVNALELEDSALYLCASSFRDRGYYEQYFGPGTRLTVT.

The V call is TRBV6-1, the J call TRBJ1-2; tentatively, D is TRBD1 (5 bases). V was shortened by 5 bases and J by 3 bases, with 10 bases between the two germline ends. This CDR3 comprises 13 residues. The germline V gene has CDR1 MNHNS and CDR2 SASEGT. The CDR3 region is CASSPSGYYGYTF. The CDR3 DNA follows: TGTGCCAGCAGTCCCTCAGGGTACTATGGCTACACCTTC.

The table lists this clonotype with a few counts. The rearrangement links TRBV30 to TRBJ1-5; 10 nucleotides agree with TRBD1. CDR3 length equals 13 residues. V shed 2 bases, J shed 8 bases, and the junction held 3 bases outside the gene matches. CDR1 and CDR2 (germline): GTSNPN, SVGIG (reference sequence). DNA of the CDR3: TGTGCCTGGAGTAGGGACAGGGGCGAGCCCCAGCATTTT. It specifies CAWSRDRGEPQHF.

The sample holds many counts of this clonotype. The chain links TRBV28 to TRBJ2-7; D unclear. The germline V gene encodes CDR1 MDHEN and CDR2 SYDVKM. The V and J ends lost 3 bases and 4 bases respectively, with 13 bases between them. The CDR3 spans 14 residues. The CDR3 DNA reads as TGTGCCAGCAGTTTCAGGACGGTGAATTACGAGCAGTACTTC. It translates to CASSFRTVNYEQYF.

Concerning this clonotype: This sequence may be a read error, since a much larger clone differs from it by one base. V and J are TRBV7-2 and TRBJ2-3, with 15 bases that match TRBD2. The CDR3 totals 16 residues. Germline V gene data show CDR1 as SGHTA and CDR2 as FQGNSA. CDR3 DNA: TGTGTCAGCAGCCCAGGACTAGCGGGGGGGCACAATACGCAGTATTTT. Protein sequence: CVSSPGLAGGHNTQYF.

This clonotype was seen ten or more times. The rearrangement links TRBV2 to TRBJ2-7; a possible D gene is TRBD2 (6 bases). The CDR3 spans 14 residues. Germline assignment: CDR1 SNHLY and CDR2 FYNNEI. V lost 7 bases and J 6 bases, leaving 19 bases between the germline ends. CDR3 loop: CASTIGTAISEQYF. The DNA of the CDR3 is TGTGCCAGCACTATTGGGACTGCCATTAGCGAGCAGTACTTC.

This clonotype showed up many times. This sequence joins TRBV2 and TRBJ2-3, with 7 bases fitting TRBD2. This CDR3 spans 17 amino acids. Germline CDR1 and CDR2: SNHLY and FYNNEI. V lost 11 bases to trimming and J lost 2 bases; unmatched junction nucleotides: 19. CDR3 protein: CAGTRGGGPTDTDTQYF. CDR3 in DNA: TGTGCCGGGACCCGGGGCGGGGGACCCACCGACACAGATACGCAGTATTTT.

At least ten counts were recorded for this clonotype. The rearrangement joins TRBV2 to TRBJ2-1, with 8 bases fitting TRBD2. V lost 1 base to trimming and J lost 0 bases; unmatched junction nucleotides: 8. CDR3 length equals 18 residues. CDR1 and CDR2 (germline): SNHLY, FYNNEI. CDR3: CASSEGAGVPLSYNEQFF. The CDR3 DNA is TGTGCCAGCAGTGAAGGAGCGGGGGTGCCTCTCTCCTACAATGAGCAGTTCTTC.

The table lists this clonotype with many counts. The V and J genes are TRBV3-1 and TRBJ2-1, with 11 nucleotides matching TRBD2. Germline loops: CDR1 LGHDT, CDR2 YNNKEL (reference sequence). V shed 8 bases, J shed 6 bases, and the junction held 6 bases outside the gene matches. The CDR3 totals 14 residues. DNA for the CDR3: TGTGCCAGCGGCCTAGCGGGGGGCGTCAATGAGCAGTTCTTC. Protein product: CASGLAGGVNEQFF.

This clonotype has ten or more counts. This chain links TRBV7-2 with TRBJ1-6; TRBD1 agrees at 10 bases. V dropped 5 bases and J dropped 11; count of bases not matched to a gene: 12. The CDR3 spans 16 residues. Germline-derived CDR1 and CDR2 are SGHTA and FQGNSA. The CDR3: CASSPSTGTGVTPLHF. The CDR3 nucleotides read TGTGCCAGCAGCCCCTCAACTGGGACAGGGGTTACACCCCTCCACTTT. The full variable domain, rest sourced from reference TRBV7-2 and TRBJ1-6, is GAGVSQSPSNKVTEKGKDVELRCDPISGHTALYWYRQSLGQGLEFLIYFQGNSAPDKSGLPSDRFSAERTGGSVSTLTIQRTQQEDSAVYLCASSPSTGTGVTPLHFGNGTRLTVT.

This clonotype was detected many times. The V and J genes are TRBV20-1 and TRBJ2-7; D assignment may be TRBD1 or TRBD2 (5 bases each). This CDR3 has 13 amino acids. Trimming cost V 5 bases and J 2 bases, with 13 bases left between them. In germline, CDR1 is DFQATT, CDR2 SNEGSKA (reference sequence). The CDR3 loop is CSAWGTEAYEQYF. The CDR3 DNA reads TGCAGTGCTTGGGGGACCGAAGCCTACGAGCAGTACTTC.

This clonotype was counted at least ten times. A far larger clone is one base from this, pointing to a likely read error. This chain links TRBV12-3 or TRBV12-4 with TRBJ1-1; D remains ambiguous. The V end was cut by 6 bases, the J end by 1 base, with 3 bases between. The CDR3 totals 11 residues. The CDR3: CASSGNTEAFF. CDR3 DNA sequence: TGTGCCAGCAGCGGGAACACTGAAGCTTTCTTT.